These 12 T cell receptor beta chains came from one sample sequenced in a study of monozygotic twins with inflammatory bowel disease. Each CDR3 protein gets one entry in TCRdb, which reprocessed the 5' RACE reads and gives no DNA. Its clone listing holds about 170,000 distinct CDR3 sequences. Sequencing was performed on blood. Receptors originate from a human donor with ulcerative colitis or Crohn's disease, or a healthy co-twin of an affected twin (not recorded which).

V usage is TRBV6-2 or TRBV6-3 and J usage is TRBJ2-1; TCRdb gives TRBD2 as the D gene, but with no DNA this cannot be confirmed. Germline assignment: CDR1 MNHEY and CDR2 SVGEGT. The CDR3 contains 14 residues. The CDR3 here is CASQLAGGNNEQFF.

This chain links TRBV4-1 with TRBJ1-6; TCRdb proposes TRBD1, but this gene call is untestable without DNA. The CDR3 is made up of 18 amino acids. CDR1 and CDR2 from the germline V gene are MGHRA and YSYEKL. CDR3 residues: CASSQSGTESSYNSPLHF.

This rearrangement joins TRBV29-1 to TRBJ1-1; the D gene TCRdb calls, TRBD1, cannot be checked with no DNA. The CDR3 contains 13 residues. Germline CDR1 is SQVTM and CDR2 is ANQGSEA. Here the CDR3 reads CSVDQGSRTEAFF.

The rearrangement uses TRBV3-1 and TRBJ2-7. The CDR3 spans 14 residues. CDR1 is LGHDT and CDR2 is YNNKEL in the germline V gene (reference sequence). CDR3 sequence reads: CASSQGNRAYEQYF.

This chain uses TRBV29-1 with TRBJ1-2. This CDR3 is built from 14 residues. Looked up from germline, CDR1 is SQVTM and CDR2 is ANQGSEA. The CDR3: CSVPISTAYYGYTF.

The rearrangement links TRBV9 to TRBJ2-7. The CDR3 runs 15 residues. Germline CDR1 and CDR2: SGDLS and YYNGEE. The CDR3 reads CASSPRIEPSYEQYF.

The chain uses TRBV29-1 and TRBJ2-2. CDR3 size: 12 residues. Germline CDR1 is SQVTM and CDR2 is ANQGSEA. The CDR3 region is CSVSPNTGELFF.

The chain uses TRBV20-1 and TRBJ1-1; there is no DNA to check the TCRdb D call of TRBD1. CDR1 DFQATT and CDR2 SNEGSKA come from the germline V gene (reference sequence). The length of the CDR3 is 15 residues. This chain's CDR3 is CSASPPGQMNTEAFF.

The chain recombines TRBV3-1 with TRBJ2-7; TCRdb lists TRBD2, though no DNA is available to test this call. This CDR3 region has 15 residues. CDR1 and CDR2 from the germline V gene are LGHDT and YNNKEL (reference sequence). CDR3 region: CASSQEAGAFYEQYF.

This chain uses TRBV7-3 with TRBJ2-1; TCRdb indicates TRBD2, and absent DNA this call remains unverified. The length of the CDR3 is 15 residues. CDR1 and CDR2 from the germline V gene are SGHTA and FQGTGA. CDR3 loop: CASSLDWLADNEQFF.

The chain recombines TRBV6-2 or TRBV6-3 with TRBJ1-5; TCRdb's D gene call, TRBD1, goes unchecked for lack of DNA. This CDR3 has 15 residues. Looked up from germline, CDR1 is MNHEY and CDR2 is SVGEGT. The CDR3: CASRTTGTSNQPQHF.

The chain recombines TRBV7-2 with TRBJ2-7. The CDR3 is made up of 14 amino acids. Germline CDR1 reads SGHTA; CDR2 reads FQGNSA. CDR3 region: CASSLEQPSYEQYF.